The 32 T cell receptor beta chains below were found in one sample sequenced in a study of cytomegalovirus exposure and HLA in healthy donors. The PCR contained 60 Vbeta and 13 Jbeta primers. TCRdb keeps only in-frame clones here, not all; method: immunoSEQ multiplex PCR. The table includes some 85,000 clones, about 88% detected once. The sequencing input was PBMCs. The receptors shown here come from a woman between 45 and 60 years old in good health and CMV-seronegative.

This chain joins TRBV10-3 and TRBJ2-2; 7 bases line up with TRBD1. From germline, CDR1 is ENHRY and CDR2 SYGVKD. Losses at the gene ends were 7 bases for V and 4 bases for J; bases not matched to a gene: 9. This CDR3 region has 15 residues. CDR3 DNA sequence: TGTGCCATCAATCGGCGACAGGGTAGCACCGGGGAGCTGTTTTTT. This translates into CAINRRQGSTGELFF.

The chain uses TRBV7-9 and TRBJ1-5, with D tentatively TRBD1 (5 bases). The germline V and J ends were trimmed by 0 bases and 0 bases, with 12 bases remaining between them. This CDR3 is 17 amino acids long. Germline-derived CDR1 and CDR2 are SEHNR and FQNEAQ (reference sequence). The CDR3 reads CASSLATGDYSNQPQHF. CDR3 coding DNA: TGTGCCAGCAGCTTAGCTACAGGCGATTATAGCAATCAGCCCCAGCATTTT.

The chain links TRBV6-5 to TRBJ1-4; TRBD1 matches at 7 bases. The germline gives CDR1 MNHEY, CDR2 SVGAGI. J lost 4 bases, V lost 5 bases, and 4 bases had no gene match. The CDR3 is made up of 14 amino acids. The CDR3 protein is CASSDGQDNEKLFF. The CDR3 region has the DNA TGTGCCAGCAGTGACGGACAGGATAATGAAAAACTGTTTTTT.

The CDR3 here is CATSRDEGVVSGYTF. CDR3 coding DNA: TGTGCCACCAGCAGAGATGAGGGGGTAGTGTCTGGCTACACCTTC. The chain combines TRBV15 with TRBJ1-2; possibly TRBD1 for D (6 bases). This CDR3 is 15 amino acids long. Trimming stripped 0 bases from V and 7 bases from J, with 15 bases between. CDR1 is LNHNV and CDR2 is YYDKDF in the germline V gene (reference sequence).

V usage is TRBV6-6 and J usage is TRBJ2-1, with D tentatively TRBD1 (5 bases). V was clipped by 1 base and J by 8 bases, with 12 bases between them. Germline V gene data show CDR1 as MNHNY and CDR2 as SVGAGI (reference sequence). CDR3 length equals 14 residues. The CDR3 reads CASSYYRFRDEQFF. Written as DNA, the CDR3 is TGTGCCAGCAGTTACTACAGGTTCCGCGATGAGCAGTTCTTC.

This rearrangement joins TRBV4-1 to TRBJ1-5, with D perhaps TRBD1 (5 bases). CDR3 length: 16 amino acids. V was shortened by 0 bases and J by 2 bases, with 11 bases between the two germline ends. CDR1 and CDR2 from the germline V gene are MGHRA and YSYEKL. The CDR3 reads CASSQEWDLGNQPQHF. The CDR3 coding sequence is TGCGCCAGCAGCCAAGAGTGGGACTTGGGCAATCAGCCCCAGCATTTT.

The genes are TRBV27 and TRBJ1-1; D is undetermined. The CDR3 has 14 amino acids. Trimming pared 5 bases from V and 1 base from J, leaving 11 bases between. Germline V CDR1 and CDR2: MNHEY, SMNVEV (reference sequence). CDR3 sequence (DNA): TGTGCCAGCAGTCCGGGATTTCGGAACACTGAAGCTTTCTTT. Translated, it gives CASSPGFRNTEAFF.

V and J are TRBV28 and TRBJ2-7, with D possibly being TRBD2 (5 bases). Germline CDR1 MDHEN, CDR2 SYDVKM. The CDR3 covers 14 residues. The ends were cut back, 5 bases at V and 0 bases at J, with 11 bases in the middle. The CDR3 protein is CASSRTRGSYEQYF. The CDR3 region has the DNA TGTGCCAGCAGTCGGACCCGGGGCTCCTACGAGCAGTACTTC.

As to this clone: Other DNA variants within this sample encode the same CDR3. CDR3 sequence reads: CASSYGRGSYGYTF. Written as DNA, the CDR3 is TGTGCCAGCAGTTACGGCAGGGGGTCTTATGGCTACACCTTC. This chain uses TRBV6-5 with TRBJ1-2, with 7 bases identical to TRBD1. The V gene's germline CDR1 is MNHEY and CDR2 SVGAGI. V shed 2 bases, J shed 5 bases, and the junction held 5 bases outside the gene matches. This CDR3 has 14 residues.

The CDR3 bases are TGCGCCAGCAGCCACAACGACACCGGGGAGCTGTTTTTT. This translates into CASSHNDTGELFF. V gene TRBV5-1 combines with J gene TRBJ2-2, with D uncertain. Trimming took 4 bases from V and 3 from J, leaving 7 bases between them. Germline CDR1 and CDR2: SGHRS and YFSETQ. CDR3 length: 13 residues.

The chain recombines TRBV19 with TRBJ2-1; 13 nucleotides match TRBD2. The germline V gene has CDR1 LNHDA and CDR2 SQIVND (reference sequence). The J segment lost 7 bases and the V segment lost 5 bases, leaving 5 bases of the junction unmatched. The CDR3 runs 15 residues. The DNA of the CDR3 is TGTGCCAGTAGTGCCACTAGCGGGGGGGCTAATGAGCAGTTCTTC. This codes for CASSATSGGANEQFF.

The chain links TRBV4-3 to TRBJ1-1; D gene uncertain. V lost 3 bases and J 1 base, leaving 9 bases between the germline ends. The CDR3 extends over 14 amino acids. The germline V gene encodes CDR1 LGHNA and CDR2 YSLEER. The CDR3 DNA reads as TGCGCCAGCAGCCAGGGAGGAGGGAACACTGAAGCTTTCTTT. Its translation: CASSQGGGNTEAFF.

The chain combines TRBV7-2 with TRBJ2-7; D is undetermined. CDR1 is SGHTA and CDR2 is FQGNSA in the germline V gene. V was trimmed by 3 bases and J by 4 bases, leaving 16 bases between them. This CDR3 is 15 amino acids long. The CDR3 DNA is TGTGCCAGCAGCTTGTCGGTGGGCGAGAGTTACGAGCAGTACGTC. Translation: CASSLSVGESYEQYV.

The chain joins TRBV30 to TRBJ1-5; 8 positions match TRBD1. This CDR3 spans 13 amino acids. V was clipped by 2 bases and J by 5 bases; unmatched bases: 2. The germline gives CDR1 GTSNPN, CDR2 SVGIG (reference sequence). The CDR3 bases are TGTGCCTGGAGTTCAGGGGGCGATCAGCCCCAGCATTTT. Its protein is CAWSSGGDQPQHF.

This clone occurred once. The CDR3, as DNA: TGTGCCAGCAGTAGGGGTTCAAAACTATGGGGCTACACCTTC. Amino acid sequence: CASSRGSKLWGYTF. This rearrangement joins TRBV28 to TRBJ1-2; D is perhaps TRBD1 (5 bases). Germline V gives CDR1 MDHEN, CDR2 SYDVKM. This CDR3 has 14 amino acids. Trimming took 5 bases from V and 8 from J, leaving 18 bases between them.

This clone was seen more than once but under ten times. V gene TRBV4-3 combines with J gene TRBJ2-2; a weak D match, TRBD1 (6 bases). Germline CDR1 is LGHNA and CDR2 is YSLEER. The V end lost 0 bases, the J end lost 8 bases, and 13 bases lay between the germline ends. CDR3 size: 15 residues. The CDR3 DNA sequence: TGCGCCAGCAGCCAAGATTCAGGGGTTTTGGGGGAGCTGTTTTTT. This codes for CASSQDSGVLGELFF.

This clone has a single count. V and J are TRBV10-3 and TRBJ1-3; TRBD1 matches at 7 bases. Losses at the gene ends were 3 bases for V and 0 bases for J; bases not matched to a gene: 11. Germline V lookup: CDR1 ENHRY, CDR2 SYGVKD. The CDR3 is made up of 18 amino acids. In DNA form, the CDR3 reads TGTGCCATCAGTGAATCTCAGGGGACAGTAGGCTCTGGAAACACCATATATTTT. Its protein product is CAISESQGTVGSGNTIYF.

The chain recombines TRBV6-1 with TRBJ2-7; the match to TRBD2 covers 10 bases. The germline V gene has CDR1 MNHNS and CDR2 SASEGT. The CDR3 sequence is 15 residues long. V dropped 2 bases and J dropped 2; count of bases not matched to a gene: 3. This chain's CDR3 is CASSERLAGAYEQYF. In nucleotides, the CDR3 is TGTGCCAGCAGTGAAAGACTAGCGGGCGCCTACGAGCAGTACTTC.

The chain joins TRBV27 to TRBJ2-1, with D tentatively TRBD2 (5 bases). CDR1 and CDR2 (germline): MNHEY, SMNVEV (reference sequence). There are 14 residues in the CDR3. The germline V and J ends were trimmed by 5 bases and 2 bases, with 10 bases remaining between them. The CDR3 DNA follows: TGTGCCAGCAGTCTGGACTCCACCTACAATGAGCAGTTCTTC. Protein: CASSLDSTYNEQFF.

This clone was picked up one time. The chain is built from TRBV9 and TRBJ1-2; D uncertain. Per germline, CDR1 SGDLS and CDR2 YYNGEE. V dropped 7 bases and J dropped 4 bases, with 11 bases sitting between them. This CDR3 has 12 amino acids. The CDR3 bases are TGTGCCAGCGGCGGGCCTTCCTATGGCTACACCTTC. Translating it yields CASGGPSYGYTF.

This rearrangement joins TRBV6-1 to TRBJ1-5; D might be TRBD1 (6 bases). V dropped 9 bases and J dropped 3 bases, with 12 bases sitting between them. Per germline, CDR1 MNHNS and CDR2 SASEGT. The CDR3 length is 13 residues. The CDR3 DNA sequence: TGTGCCAGTCAGGGGCCTTCCAATCAGCCCCAGCATTTT. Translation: CASQGPSNQPQHF.

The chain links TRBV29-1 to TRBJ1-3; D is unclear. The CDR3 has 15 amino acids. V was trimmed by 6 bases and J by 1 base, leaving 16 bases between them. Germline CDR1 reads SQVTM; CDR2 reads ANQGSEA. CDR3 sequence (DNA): TGCAGCGTCGCCCCCGTGGAGTCTTCTGGAAACACCATATATTTT. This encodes CSVAPVESSGNTIYF.

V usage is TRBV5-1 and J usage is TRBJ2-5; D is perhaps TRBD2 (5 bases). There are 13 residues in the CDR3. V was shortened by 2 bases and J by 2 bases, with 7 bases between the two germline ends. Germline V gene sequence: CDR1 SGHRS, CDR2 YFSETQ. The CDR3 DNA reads TGCGCCAGCAGCTTAGGAGGTCAAGAGACCCAGTACTTC. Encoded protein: CASSLGGQETQYF. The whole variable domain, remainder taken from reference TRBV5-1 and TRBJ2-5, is KAGVTQTPRYLIKTRGQQVTLSCSPISGHRSVSWYQQTPGQGLQFLFEYFSETQRNKGNFPGRFSGRQFSNSRSEMNVSTLELGDSALYLCASSLGGQETQYFGPGTRLLVL.

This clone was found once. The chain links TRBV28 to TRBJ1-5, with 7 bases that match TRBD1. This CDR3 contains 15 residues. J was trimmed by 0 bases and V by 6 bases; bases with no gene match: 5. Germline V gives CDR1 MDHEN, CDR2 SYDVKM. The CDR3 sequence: CASRPGTVSNQPQHF. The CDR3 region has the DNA TGTGCCAGCAGGCCCGGGACAGTTAGCAATCAGCCCCAGCATTTT.

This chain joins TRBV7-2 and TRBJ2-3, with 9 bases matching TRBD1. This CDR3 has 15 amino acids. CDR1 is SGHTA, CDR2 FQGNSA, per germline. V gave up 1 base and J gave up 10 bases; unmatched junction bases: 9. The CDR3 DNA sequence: TGTGCCAGCAGCTTAGGATCCCGGACAGGGGATGCGCAGTATTTT. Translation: CASSLGSRTGDAQYF.

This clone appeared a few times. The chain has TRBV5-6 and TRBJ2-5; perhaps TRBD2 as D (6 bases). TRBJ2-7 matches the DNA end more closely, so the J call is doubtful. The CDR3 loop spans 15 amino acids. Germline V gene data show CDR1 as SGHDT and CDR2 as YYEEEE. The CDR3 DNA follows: TGTGCCAGCAGCTTGAGGAGGGAGAGAGGCTACGAGCAGTACTTC. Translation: CASSLRRERGYEQYF.

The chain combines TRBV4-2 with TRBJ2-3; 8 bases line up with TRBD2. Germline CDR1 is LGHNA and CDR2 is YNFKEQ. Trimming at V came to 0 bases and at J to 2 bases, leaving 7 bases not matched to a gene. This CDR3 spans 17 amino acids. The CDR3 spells CASSQEGPAGVTDTQYF. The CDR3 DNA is TGTGCCAGCAGCCAAGAAGGTCCAGCGGGGGTCACAGATACGCAGTATTTT.

The CDR3 sequence is CASSLGGGLGPYEQYF. The CDR3, as DNA: TGCGCCAGCAGCTTGGGAGGAGGGTTGGGTCCCTACGAGCAGTACTTC. The gene calls are TRBV5-1 and TRBJ2-7; perhaps TRBD2 as D (6 bases). CDR1 SGHRS and CDR2 YFSETQ come from the germline V gene. The CDR3 has 16 residues. V was cut by 0 bases and J by 2 bases, with 15 bases left in between.

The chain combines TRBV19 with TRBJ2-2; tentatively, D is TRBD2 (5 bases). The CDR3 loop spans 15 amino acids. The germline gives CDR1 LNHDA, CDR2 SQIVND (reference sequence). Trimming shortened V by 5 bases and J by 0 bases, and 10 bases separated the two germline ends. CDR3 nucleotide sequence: TGTGCCAGTAGTCCCGGACTGTCGAACACCGGGGAGCTGTTTTTT. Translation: CASSPGLSNTGELFF.

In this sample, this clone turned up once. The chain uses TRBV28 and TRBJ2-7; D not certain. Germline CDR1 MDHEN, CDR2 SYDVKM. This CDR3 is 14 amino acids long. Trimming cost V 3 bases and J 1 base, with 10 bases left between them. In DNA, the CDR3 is TGTGCCAGCAGTTTTCGTCCGAGTTCCTACGAGCAGTACTTC. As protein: CASSFRPSSYEQYF. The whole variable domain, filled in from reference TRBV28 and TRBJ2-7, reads DVKVTQSSRYLVKRTGEKVFLECVQDMDHENMFWYRQDPGLGLRLIYFSYDVKMKEKGDIPEGYSVSREKKERFSLILESASTNQTSMYLCASSFRPSSYEQYFGPGTRLTVT.

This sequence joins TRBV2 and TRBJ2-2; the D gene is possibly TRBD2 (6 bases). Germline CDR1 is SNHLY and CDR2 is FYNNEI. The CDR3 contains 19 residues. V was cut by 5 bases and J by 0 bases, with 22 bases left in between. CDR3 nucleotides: TGTGCCAGCAGTCGAGACCCGACTAGGCTATCACCGAACACCGGGGAGCTGTTTTTT. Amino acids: CASSRDPTRLSPNTGELFF. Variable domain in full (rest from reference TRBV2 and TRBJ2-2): EPEVTQTPSHQVTQMGQEVILRCVPISNHLYFYWYRQILGQKVEFLVSFYNNEISEKSEIFDDQFSVERPDGSNFTLKIRSTKLEDSAMYFCASSRDPTRLSPNTGELFFGEGSRLTVL.

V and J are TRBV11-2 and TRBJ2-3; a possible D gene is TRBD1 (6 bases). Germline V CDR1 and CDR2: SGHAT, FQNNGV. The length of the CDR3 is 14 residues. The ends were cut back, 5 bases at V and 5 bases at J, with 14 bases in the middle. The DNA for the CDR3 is TGTGCCAGCAGCCCAACAGGGCGGCGAGATACGCAGTATTTT. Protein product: CASSPTGRRDTQYF.